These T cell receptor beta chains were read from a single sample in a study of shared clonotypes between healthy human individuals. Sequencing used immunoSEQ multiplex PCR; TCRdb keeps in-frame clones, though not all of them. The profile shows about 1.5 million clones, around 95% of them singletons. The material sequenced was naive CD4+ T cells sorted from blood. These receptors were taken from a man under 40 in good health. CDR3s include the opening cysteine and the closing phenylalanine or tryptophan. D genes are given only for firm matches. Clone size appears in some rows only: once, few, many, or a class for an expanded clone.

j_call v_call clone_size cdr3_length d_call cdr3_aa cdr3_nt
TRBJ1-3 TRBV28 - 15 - CASRAPGPSGNTIYF TGTGCCAGCAGGGCCCCAGGGCCCTCTGGAAACACCATATATTTT
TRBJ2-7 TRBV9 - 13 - CASSGRPTGEQYF TGTGCCAGCAGCGGGCGACCGACGGGTGAGCAGTACTTC
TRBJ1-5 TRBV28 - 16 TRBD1 CASSFSGQTSNQPQHF TGTGCCAGCAGTTTCTCGGGACAGACTAGCAATCAGCCCCAGCATTTT
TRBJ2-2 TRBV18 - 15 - CASSGITDNTGELFF TGTGCCAGCTCAGGCATTACAGATAACACCGGGGAGCTGTTTTTT
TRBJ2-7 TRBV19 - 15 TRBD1 CASSNRDRGLYEQYF TGTGCCAGTAGTAACCGGGACAGGGGGCTTTACGAGCAGTACTTC
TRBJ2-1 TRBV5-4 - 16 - CASSGTAESSYNEQFF TGTGCCAGCAGCGGGACCGCGGAGAGCTCCTACAATGAGCAGTTCTTC
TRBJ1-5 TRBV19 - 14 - CASSKQGRDQPQHF TGTGCCAGTAGTAAACAGGGAAGAGATCAGCCCCAGCATTTT
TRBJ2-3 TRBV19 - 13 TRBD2 CASLAGGRDTQYF TGTGCCAGTTTAGCGGGAGGGCGAGATACGCAGTATTTT
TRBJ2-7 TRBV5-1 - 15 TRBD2 CASSLRGRDPYEQYF TGCGCCAGCAGCTTGCGCGGGAGGGATCCCTACGAGCAGTACTTC
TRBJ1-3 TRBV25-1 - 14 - CASSELGPGNTIYF TGTGCCAGCAGTGAATTGGGGCCTGGAAACACCATATATTTT
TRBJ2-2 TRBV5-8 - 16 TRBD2 CASRKGTSGNTGELFF TGTGCCAGCAGAAAAGGGACTAGCGGAAACACCGGGGAGCTGTTTTTT
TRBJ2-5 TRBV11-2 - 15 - CASSLPRDWIRVQYF TGTGCCAGCAGCTTACCCAGGGATTGGATCCGAGTCCAGTACTTC
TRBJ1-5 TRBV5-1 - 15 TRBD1 CASSARTGADQPQHF TGCGCCAGCAGCGCCCGGACAGGGGCTGATCAGCCCCAGCATTTT
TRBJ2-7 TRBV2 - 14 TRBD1 CASRMTGGYGEQYF TGTGCCAGCAGGATGACAGGGGGGTACGGCGAGCAGTACTTC
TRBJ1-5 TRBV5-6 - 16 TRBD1 CASSFFDREYNQPQHF TGTGCCAGCAGCTTCTTTGACAGGGAATACAATCAGCCCCAGCATTTT
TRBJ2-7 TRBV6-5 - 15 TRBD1 CASSYSAGTGLEQYF TGTGCCAGCAGTTACTCCGCGGGGACAGGGTTAGAGCAGTACTTC
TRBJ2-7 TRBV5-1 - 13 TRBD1 CASSGTGGYEQYF TGCGCCAGCAGCGGGACAGGGGGCTACGAGCAGTACTTC
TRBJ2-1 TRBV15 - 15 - CATSRAAGTGNEQFF TGTGCCACCAGCAGAGCGGCCGGGACGGGCAATGAGCAGTTCTTC
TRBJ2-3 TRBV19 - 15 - CASSIAQGLTDTQYF TGTGCCAGTAGTATTGCTCAAGGGCTCACGGATACGCAGTATTTT
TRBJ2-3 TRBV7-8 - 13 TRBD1 CASRGRITDTQYF TGTGCCTCGAGGGGGCGTATCACAGATACGCAGTATTTT
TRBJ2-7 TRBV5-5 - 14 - CASSSAPRPNEQYF TGTGCCAGCAGCTCCGCCCCCCGCCCTAACGAGCAGTACTTC
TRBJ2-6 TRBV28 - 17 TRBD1 CASSSGQDNSGANVLTF TGTGCCAGCAGTTCTGGACAGGACAACTCTGGGGCCAACGTCCTGACTTTC
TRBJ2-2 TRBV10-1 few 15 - CASSESPDYTGELFF TGCGCCAGCAGTGAGTCGCCGGATTACACCGGGGAGCTGTTTTTT
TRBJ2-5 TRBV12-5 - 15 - CASGFQGQSGETQYF TGTGCTAGTGGTTTTCAGGGCCAGAGCGGAGAGACCCAGTACTTC
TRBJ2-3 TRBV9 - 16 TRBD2 CASSVGLAGITDTQYF TGTGCCAGCAGCGTAGGGCTAGCGGGGATCACAGATACGCAGTATTTT
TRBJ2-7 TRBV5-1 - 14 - CASSIDLRDYEQYF TGCGCCAGCAGCATTGATTTGAGGGACTACGAGCAGTACTTC
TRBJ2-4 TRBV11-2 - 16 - CASSLSGIGTKNIQYF TGTGCCAGCAGCTTATCGGGAATTGGTACCAAAAACATTCAGTACTTC
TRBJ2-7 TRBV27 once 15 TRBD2 CASSSRLALAYEQYF TGTGCCAGCAGTTCCCGACTAGCTCTGGCCTACGAGCAGTACTTC
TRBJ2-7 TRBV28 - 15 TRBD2 CASSSPGTSFYEQYF TGTGCCAGCAGTTCTCCCGGGACTAGCTTCTACGAGCAGTACTTC
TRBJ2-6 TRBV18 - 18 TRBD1 CASSPRGQGASGANVLTF TGTGCCAGCTCACCACGGGGACAGGGGGCTTCTGGGGCCAACGTCCTGACTTTC
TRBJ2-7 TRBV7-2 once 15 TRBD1 CASSSPGQGSYEQYF TGTGCCAGCAGCTCACCGGGACAGGGATCCTACGAGCAGTACTTC
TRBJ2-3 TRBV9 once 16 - CASSVAGGDSTDTQYF TGTGCCAGCAGCGTAGCTGGCGGGGATAGCACAGATACGCAGTATTTT
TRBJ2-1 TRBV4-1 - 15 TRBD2 CASSQGTSGINEQFF TGCGCCAGCAGCCAAGGGACTAGCGGGATTAATGAGCAGTTCTTC
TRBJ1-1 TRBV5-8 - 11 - CASSLVGSAFF TGTGCCAGCAGCTTGGTGGGGTCAGCTTTCTTT
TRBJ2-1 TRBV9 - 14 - CASSPGQYPNEQFF TGTGCCAGCAGCCCAGGGCAGTACCCGAATGAGCAGTTCTTC
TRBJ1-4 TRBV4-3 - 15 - CASSPGAPRDEKLFF TGCGCCAGCAGCCCTGGGGCTCCCCGAGATGAAAAACTGTTTTTT
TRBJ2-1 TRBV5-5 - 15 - CASSPSGQGYNEQFF TGTGCCAGCAGCCCCTCCGGGCAGGGATACAATGAGCAGTTCTTC
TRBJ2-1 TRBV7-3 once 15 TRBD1 CASSLGDRIYNEQFF TGTGCCAGCAGCTTGGGGGACAGGATATACAATGAGCAGTTCTTC
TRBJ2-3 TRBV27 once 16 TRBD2 CASSRLAGLSTDTQYF TGTGCCAGCAGCAGACTAGCGGGCCTTAGCACAGATACGCAGTATTTT
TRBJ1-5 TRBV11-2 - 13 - CASSRVGSQPQHF TGTGCCAGCAGCAGAGTTGGGAGCCAGCCCCAGCATTTT
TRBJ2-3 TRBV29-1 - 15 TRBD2 CSVGGKPGGTDTQYF TGCAGCGTTGGTGGGAAGCCCGGGGGGACAGATACGCAGTATTTT
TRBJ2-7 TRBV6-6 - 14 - CASRLRGVGYEQYF TGTGCCAGCAGACTAAGGGGGGTAGGGTACGAGCAGTACTTC
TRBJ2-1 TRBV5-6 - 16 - CASSLGRVGIYNEQFF TGTGCCAGCAGTCTGGGGCGTGTTGGTATATACAATGAGCAGTTCTTC
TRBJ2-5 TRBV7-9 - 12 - CASNQGLETQYF TGTGCCAGCAATCAGGGATTAGAGACCCAGTACTTC
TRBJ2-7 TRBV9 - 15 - CASSVETGISYEQYF TGTGCCAGCAGCGTCGAAACAGGGATCAGCTACGAGCAGTACTTC
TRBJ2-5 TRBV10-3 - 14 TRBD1 CAISGRDSQETQYF TGTGCCATCAGTGGCCGGGACAGCCAAGAGACCCAGTACTTC
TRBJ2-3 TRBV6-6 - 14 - CASSPQGGADTQYF TGTGCCAGCAGCCCCCAGGGTGGAGCAGATACGCAGTATTTT
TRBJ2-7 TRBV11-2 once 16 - CASSLRYGGSNYEQYF TGTGCCAGCAGCTTACGGTACGGGGGTTCGAATTACGAGCAGTACTTC
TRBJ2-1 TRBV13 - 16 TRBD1 CASSSNPGGSYNEQFF TGTGCCAGCAGCTCAAACCCAGGGGGCTCCTACAATGAGCAGTTCTTC
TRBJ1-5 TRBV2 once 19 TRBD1 CASGFEKRTGGLSNQPQHF TGTGCCAGCGGGTTTGAGAAACGGACAGGGGGCTTAAGCAATCAGCCCCAGCATTTT
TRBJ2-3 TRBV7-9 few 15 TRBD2 CASSPLAGNTDTQYF TGTGCCAGCAGCCCGCTAGCGGGAAACACAGATACGCAGTATTTT